This T cell receptor (beta chain) was identified during a study of T cell responses to AZD1222 COVID-19 vaccine. The assay was immunoSEQ multiplex PCR, and TCRdb's table has in-frame clones only and misses some. The profile shows 250,000 to 300,000 clones, almost 95% of them singletons. The germline gives CDR1 SNHLY, CDR2 FYNNEI. The CDR3 extends over 15 amino acids. Trimming removed 0 bases from V and 3 bases from J, with 9 bases in between. The TCR was taken from an adult who received the AZD1222 COVID-19 vaccine. V and J are TRBV2 and TRBJ1-5; no firm D call. The sample here was peripheral blood, taken 28 days after the second AZD1222 dose. In DNA form, the CDR3 reads TGTGCCAGCAGTGAAGCGCGTCTGAACAATCAGCCCCAGCATTTT. It codes for CASSEARLNNQPQHF. Combining the CDR3 with reference TRBV2 and TRBJ1-5 gives the whole variable domain EPEVTQTPSHQVTQMGQEVILRCVPISNHLYFYWYRQILGQKVEFLVSFYNNEISEKSEIFDDQFSVERPDGSNFTLKIRSTKLEDSAMYFCASSEARLNNQPQHFGDGTRLSIL.